This TCR beta chain was documented in a study of vaccination and CD4 T cells after COVID-19. The CDR3 has 13 amino acids. Germline assignment: CDR1 DFQATT and CDR2 SNEGSKA (reference sequence). Germline trimming cut 5 bases from V and 7 bases from J; bases unmatched to any gene: 8. The Oncomine TCR Beta short-read assay generated sequence data from the DNA of cultured CD4+ T cells. In TCRdb, the PCR reads were re-called with MiXCR into one record per CDR3 protein. This table has 15,000 to 20,000 distinct CDR3 sequences, 60% to 80% appearing once. The treatment denotes: roughly 10-day PBMC culture with coronavirus spike peptide pools or control peptides (ViraFEST assay). This clonotype has more than one count but fewer than ten. Its antigen is not identified.

The TCR comes from a human donor who had recovered from COVID-19. V usage is TRBV20-1 and J usage is TRBJ1-2; 9 nucleotides agree with TRBD1. Sequences were obtained from CD4+ T cells from blood, cultured in vitro. The CDR3 loop reads CSAWDRVSSGYTF. CDR3 DNA sequence: TGCAGTGCTTGGGACAGGGTGTCCAGTGGCTACACCTTC.